The clone carrying this T cell receptor beta chain appeared a few times. The antigen is unknown. The table came from immunoSEQ multiplex PCR; TCRdb's copy has only in-frame clones and leaves some out. This sample has more than 3,000 clones, with about three fifths found just once. This specimen belongs to a study of coeliac disease. Study conclusions and caveats: Lamina propria and intraepithelial cell fractions may contain each other's cells. Known gliadin-specific TRB sequences: about 55% of the 18 coeliac samples, only 1 of 6 controls.

Germline CDR1 reads WNHNN; CDR2 reads SYGVQD (reference sequence). V shed 0 bases and J 2 bases; nucleotides not matched to a gene: 9. The CDR3 has 18 amino acids. This TCR derives from a woman aged 45-65 years without celiac disease. Sequencing was carried out using lymphocytes from the gut lamina propria. The chain employs TRBV10-1 and TRBJ2-1; 8 nucleotides match TRBD2. CDR3: CASSESGAGALPYNEQFF. CDR3 sequence (DNA): TGCGCCAGCAGTGAGTCGGGAGCGGGGGCCCTCCCCTACAATGAGCAGTTCTTC.